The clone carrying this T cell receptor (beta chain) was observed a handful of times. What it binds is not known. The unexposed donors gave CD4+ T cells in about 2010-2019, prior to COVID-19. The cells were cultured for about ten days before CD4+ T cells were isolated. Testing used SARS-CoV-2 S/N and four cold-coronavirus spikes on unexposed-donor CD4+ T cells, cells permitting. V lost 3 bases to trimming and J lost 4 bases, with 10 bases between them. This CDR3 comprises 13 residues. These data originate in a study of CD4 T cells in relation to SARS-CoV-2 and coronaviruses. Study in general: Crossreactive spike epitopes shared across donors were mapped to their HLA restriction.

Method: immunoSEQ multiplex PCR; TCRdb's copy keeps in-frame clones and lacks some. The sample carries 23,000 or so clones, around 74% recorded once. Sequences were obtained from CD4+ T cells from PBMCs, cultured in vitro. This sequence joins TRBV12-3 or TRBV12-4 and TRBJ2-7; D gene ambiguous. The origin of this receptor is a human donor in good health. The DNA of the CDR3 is TGTGCCAGCAGTTTCGGTCAGCTGTACGAGCAGTACTTC. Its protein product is CASSFGQLYEQYF.